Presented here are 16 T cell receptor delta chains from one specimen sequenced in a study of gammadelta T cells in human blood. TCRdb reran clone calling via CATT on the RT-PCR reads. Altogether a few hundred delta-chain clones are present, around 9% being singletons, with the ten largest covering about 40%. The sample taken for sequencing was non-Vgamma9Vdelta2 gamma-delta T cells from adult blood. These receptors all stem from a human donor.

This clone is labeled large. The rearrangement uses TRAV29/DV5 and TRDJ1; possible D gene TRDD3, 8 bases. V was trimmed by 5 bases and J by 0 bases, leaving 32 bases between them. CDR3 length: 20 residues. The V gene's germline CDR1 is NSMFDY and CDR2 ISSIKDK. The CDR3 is CAAAGFLRYWGAGYTDKLIF. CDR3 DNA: TGTGCAGCCGCGGGGTTCCTACGGTACTGGGGGGCAGGGTACACCGATAAACTCATCTTT. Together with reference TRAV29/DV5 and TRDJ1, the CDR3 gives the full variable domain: DQQVKQNSPSLSVQEGRISILNCDYTNSMFDYFLWYKKYPAEGPTFLISISSIKDKNEDGRFTVFLNKSAKHLSLHIVPSQPGDSAVYFCAAAGFLRYWGAGYTDKLIFGKGTRVTVEP.

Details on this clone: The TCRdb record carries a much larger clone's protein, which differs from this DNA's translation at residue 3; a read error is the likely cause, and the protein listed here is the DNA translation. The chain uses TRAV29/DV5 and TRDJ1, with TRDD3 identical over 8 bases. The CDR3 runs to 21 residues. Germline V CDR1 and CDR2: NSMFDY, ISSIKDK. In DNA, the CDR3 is TGTGCAACAAGTTCCCATTCTCTAGACGTAGGTGGGGGATCCCACACCGATAAACTCATCTTT. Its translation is CATSSHSLDVGGGSHTDKLIF. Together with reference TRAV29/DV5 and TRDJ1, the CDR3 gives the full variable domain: DQQVKQNSPSLSVQEGRISILNCDYTNSMFDYFLWYKKYPAEGPTFLISISSIKDKNEDGRFTVFLNKSAKHLSLHIVPSQPGDSAVYFCATSSHSLDVGGGSHTDKLIFGKGTRVTVEP.

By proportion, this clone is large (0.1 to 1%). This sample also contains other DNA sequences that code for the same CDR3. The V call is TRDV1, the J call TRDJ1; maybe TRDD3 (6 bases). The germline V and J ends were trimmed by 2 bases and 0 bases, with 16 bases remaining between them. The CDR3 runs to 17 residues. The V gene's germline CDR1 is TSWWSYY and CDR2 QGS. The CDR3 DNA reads TGTGCTCTTGGGGAAAAATGGGGGGAACCGTACACCGATAAACTCATCTTT. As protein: CALGEKWGEPYTDKLIF.

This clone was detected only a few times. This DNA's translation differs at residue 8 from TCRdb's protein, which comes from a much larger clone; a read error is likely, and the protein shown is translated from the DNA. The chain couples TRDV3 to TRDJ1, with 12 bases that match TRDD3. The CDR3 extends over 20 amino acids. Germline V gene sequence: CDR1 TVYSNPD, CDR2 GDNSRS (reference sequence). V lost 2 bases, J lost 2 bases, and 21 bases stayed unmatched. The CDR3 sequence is CAFGHTPRPGGYEGTDKLIF. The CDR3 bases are TGTGCCTTTGGTCATACTCCTCGTCCTGGGGGATACGAAGGAACCGATAAACTCATCTTT.

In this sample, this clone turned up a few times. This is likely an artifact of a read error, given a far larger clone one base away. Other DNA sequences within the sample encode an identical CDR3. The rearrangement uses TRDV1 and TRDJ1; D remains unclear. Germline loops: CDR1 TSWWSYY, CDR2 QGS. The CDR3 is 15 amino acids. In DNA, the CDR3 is TGTGCCCTTACGGGCCCACTCCCCTCTGGCGATAAACTCATCTTT. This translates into CALTGPLPSGDKLIF.

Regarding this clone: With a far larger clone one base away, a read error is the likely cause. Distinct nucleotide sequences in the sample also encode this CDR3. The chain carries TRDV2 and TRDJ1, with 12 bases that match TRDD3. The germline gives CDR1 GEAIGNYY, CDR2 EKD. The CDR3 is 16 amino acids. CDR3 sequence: CACDTFSTGGYYELIF. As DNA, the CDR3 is TGTGCTTGTGACACTTTTAGTACTGGGGGATACTACGAACTCATCTTT.

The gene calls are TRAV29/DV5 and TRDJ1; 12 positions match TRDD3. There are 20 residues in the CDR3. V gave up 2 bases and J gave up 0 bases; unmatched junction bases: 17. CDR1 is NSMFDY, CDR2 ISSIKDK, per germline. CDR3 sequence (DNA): TGTGCAGCAAGTACACAGCTCCTCTGGGGGATACGGGTGTACACCGATAAACTCATCTTT. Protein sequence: CAASTQLLWGIRVYTDKLIF.

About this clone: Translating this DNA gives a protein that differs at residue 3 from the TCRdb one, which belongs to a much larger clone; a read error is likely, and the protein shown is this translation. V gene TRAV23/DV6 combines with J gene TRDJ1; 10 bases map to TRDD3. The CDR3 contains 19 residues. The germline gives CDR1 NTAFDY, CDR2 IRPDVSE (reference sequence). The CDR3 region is CAMCAYGLGDKPYTDKLIF. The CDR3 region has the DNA TGTGCTATGTGTGCCTACGGCCTGGGGGATAAACCGTACACCGATAAACTCATCTTT.

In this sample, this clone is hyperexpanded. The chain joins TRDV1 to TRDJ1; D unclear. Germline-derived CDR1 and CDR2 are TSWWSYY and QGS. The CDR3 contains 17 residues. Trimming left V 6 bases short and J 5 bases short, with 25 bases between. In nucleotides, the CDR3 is TGTGCTCTTGGTGATATCCCGGCGTCCCCCGTTCAGGATAAACTCATCTTT. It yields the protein CALGDIPASPVQDKLIF.

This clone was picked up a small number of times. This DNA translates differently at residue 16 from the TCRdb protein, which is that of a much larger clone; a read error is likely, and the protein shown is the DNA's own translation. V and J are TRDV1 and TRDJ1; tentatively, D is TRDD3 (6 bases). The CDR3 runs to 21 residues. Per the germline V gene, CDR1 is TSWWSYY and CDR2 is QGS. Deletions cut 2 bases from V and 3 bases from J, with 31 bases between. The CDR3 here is CALGEFSSPYWESSYSDKLIF. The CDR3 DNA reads TGTGCTCTTGGGGAATTTTCCTCACCTTACTGGGAGTCCAGCTACTCCGATAAACTCATCTTT.

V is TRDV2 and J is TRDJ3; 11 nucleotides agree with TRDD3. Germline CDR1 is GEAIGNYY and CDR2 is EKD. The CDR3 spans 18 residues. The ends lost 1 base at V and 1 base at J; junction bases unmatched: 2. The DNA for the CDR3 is TGTGCCTGTGACACTGGGGGATACGAATCCTGGGACACCCGACAGATGTTTTTC. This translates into CACDTGGYESWDTRQMFF.

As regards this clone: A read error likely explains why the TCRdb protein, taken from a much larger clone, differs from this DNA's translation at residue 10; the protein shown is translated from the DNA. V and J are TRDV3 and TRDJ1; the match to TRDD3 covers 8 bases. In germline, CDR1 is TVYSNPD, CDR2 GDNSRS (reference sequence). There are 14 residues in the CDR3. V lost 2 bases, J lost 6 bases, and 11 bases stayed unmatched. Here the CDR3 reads CAFGVGGFPNKLIF. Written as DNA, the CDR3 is TGTGCCTTTGGGGTTGGGGGATTCCCCAATAAACTCATCTTT.

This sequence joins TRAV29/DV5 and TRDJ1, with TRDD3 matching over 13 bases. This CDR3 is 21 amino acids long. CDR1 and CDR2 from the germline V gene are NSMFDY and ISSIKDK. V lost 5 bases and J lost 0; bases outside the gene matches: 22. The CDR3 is CAAAGFLRYWGIRVYTDKLIF. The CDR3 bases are TGTGCAGCCGCGGGGTTCCTACGGTACTGGGGGATACGGGTGTACACCGATAAACTCATCTTT. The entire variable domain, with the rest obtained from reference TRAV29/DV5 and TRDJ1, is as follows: DQQVKQNSPSLSVQEGRISILNCDYTNSMFDYFLWYKKYPAEGPTFLISISSIKDKNEDGRFTVFLNKSAKHLSLHIVPSQPGDSAVYFCAAAGFLRYWGIRVYTDKLIFGKGTRVTVEP.

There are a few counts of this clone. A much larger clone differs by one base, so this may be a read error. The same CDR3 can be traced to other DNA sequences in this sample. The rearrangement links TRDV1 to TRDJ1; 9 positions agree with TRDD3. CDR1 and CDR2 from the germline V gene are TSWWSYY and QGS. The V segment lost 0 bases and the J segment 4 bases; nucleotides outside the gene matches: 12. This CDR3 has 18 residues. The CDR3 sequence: CALGELPSGGYGGDKLIF. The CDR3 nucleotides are TGTGCTCTTGGGGAACTACCTAGTGGGGGATATGGCGGCGATAAACTCATCTTT.

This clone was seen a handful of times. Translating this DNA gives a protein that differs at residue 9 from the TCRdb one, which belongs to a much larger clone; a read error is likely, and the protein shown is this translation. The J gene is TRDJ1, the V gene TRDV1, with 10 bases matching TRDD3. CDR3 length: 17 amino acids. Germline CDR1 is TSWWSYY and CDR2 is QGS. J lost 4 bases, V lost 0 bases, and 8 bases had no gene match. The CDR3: CALGELTKAGGYDKLIF. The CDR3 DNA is TGTGCTCTTGGGGAACTAACTAAGGCTGGGGGATACGATAAACTCATCTTT.

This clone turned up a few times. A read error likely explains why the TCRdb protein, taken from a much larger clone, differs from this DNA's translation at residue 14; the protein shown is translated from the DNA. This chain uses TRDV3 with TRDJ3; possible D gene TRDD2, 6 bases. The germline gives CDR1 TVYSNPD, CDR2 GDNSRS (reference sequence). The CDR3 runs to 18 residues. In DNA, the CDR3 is TGTGCCGCGATATTAGGCCTTCCCCATACCTGGGACACCCAACAGATGTTTTTC. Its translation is CAAILGLPHTWDTQQMFF.